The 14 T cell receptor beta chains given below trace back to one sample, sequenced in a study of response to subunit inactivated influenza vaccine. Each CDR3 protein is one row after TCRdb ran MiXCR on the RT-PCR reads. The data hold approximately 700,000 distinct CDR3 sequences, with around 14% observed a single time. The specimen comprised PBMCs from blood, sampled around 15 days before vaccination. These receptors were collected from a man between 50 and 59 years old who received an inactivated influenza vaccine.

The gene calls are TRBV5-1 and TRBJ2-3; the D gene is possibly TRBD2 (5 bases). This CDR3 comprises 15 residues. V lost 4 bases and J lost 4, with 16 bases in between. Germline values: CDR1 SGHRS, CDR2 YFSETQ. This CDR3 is CASSPRGGVPDTQYF. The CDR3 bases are TGCGCCAGCAGCCCAAGAGGAGGAGTCCCAGATACGCAGTATTTT.

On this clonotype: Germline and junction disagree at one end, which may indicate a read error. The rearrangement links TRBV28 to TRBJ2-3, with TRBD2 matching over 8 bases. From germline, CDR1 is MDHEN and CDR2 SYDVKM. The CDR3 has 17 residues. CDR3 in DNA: TGTGCCAGCAGTTCCGACACTTTAGCGGGAATGTCAGATACGCAGTTTTTT. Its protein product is CASSSDTLAGMSDTQFF.

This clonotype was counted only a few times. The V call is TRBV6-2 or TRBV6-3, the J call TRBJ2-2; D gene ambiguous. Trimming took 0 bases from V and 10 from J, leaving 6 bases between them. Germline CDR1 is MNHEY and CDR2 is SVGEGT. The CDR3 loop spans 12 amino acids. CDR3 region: CASSYSGAELFF. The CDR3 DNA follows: TGTGCCAGCAGTTACTCTGGCGCGGAGCTGTTTTTT.

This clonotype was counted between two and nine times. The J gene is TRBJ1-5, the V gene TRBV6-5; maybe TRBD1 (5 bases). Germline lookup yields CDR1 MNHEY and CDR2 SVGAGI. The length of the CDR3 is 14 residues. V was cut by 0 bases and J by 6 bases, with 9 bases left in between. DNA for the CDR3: TGTGCCAGCAGTTACTCATCAGGGATTCAGCCCCAGCATTTT. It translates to CASSYSSGIQPQHF.

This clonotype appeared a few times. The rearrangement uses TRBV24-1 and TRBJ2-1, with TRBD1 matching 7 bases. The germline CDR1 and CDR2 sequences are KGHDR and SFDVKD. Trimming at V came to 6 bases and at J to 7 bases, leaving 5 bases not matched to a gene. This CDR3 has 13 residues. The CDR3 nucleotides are TGTGCCACCAGTCCCGGGACAGCAAATGAGCAGTTCTTC. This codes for CATSPGTANEQFF.

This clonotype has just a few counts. DNA for the CDR3: TGTGCCAGCAGCTTAGCCGGGGGGGCGCAAGATACGCAGTATTTT. It specifies CASSLAGGAQDTQYF. This chain connects TRBV7-6 to TRBJ2-3, with 8 bases fitting TRBD2. Germline assignment: CDR1 SGHVS and CDR2 FNYEAQ. This CDR3 contains 15 residues. Trimming at V came to 0 bases and at J to 5 bases, leaving 4 bases not matched to a gene. The whole variable domain, filled in from reference TRBV7-6 and TRBJ2-3, reads GAGVSQSPRYKVTKRGQDVALRCDPISGHVSLYWYRQALGQGPEFLTYFNYEAQQDKSGLPNDRFSAERPEGSISTLTIQRTEQRDSAMYRCASSLAGGAQDTQYFGPGTRLTVL.

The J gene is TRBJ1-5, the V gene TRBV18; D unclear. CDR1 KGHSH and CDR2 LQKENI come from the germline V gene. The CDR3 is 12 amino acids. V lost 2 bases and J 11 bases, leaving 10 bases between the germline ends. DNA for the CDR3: TGTGCCAGCTCACCAGGGAATCTGGCCCAGCATTTT. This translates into CASSPGNLAQHF.

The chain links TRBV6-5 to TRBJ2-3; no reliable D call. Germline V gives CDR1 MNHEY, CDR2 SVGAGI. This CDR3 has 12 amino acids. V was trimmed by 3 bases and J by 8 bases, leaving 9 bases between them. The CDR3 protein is CASSYFGGTQYF. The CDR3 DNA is TGTGCCAGCAGTTATTTTGGCGGTACGCAGTATTTT.

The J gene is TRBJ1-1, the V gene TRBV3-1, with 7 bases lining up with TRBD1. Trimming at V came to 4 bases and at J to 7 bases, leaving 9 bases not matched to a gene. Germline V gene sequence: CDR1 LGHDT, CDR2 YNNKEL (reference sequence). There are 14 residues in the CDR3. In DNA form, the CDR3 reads TGTGCCAGCAGCCGACTGGGGGACAGAAATGAAGCTTTCTTT. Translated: CASSRLGDRNEAFF.

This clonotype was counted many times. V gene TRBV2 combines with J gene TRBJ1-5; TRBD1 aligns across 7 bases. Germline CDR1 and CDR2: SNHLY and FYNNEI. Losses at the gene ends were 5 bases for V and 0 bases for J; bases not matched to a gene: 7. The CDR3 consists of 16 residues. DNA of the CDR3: TGTGCCAGCAGTCGACAGGGACCAAATAGCAATCAGCCCCAGCATTTT. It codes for CASSRQGPNSNQPQHF.

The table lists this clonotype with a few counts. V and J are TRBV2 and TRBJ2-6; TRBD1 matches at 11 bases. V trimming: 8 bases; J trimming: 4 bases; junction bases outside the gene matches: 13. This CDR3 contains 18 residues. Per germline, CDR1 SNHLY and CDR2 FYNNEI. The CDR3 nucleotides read TGTGCCAGCGAACCAACCGGACAGGGGGCAAGAGGGGCCAACGTCCTGACTTTC. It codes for CASEPTGQGARGANVLTF.

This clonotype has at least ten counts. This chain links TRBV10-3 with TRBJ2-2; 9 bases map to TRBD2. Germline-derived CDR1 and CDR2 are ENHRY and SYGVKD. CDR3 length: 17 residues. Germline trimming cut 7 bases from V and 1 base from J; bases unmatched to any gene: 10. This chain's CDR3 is CAITDSGSFGNTGELFF. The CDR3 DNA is TGTGCCATCACGGATAGCGGGAGCTTTGGGAACACCGGGGAGCTGTTTTTT.

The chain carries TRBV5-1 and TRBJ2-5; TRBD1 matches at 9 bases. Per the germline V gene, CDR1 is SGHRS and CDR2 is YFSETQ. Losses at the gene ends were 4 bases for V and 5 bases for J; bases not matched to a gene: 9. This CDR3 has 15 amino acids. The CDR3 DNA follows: TGCGCCAGCAGCCTGGGACAGGGCTATTTGGAGACCCAGTACTTC. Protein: CASSLGQGYLETQYF.

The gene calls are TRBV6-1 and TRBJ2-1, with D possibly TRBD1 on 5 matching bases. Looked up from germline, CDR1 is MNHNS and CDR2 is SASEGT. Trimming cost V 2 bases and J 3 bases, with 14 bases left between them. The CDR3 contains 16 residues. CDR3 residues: CASSERIGAYYNEQFF. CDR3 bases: TGTGCCAGCAGTGAAAGGATAGGGGCATACTACAATGAGCAGTTCTTC.